This T cell receptor (beta chain) was recovered during a study of a mutant IDH1 vaccine in newly diagnosed glioma. Whole-study context: Either 4-6 weeks after radiotherapy alone or alongside temozolomide, vaccination was begun. Before enrollment, patients got radiotherapy alone, temozolomide alone, or mostly the combination.

Libraries were prepared by immunoSEQ multiplex PCR; TCRdb keeps only in-frame clonotypes and omits some of them. The sample holds around 53,000 clones, about 91% seen once. About this clone itself: Its antigen is still unknown.

Time point here: week 11, during vaccination. Vaccination comprised doses that each held 300 ug of mutant IDH1 20-mer peptide, plus topical imiquimod. The source of this sequence is a man between 50 and 59 years old with glioma. The specimen was PBMCs, collected from a glioma patient whose treatment included an IDH1 peptide vaccine.

CDR3: CASRFRDRANTGELFF. The CDR3 DNA is TGCGCCAGCAGATTCCGGGACAGGGCGAACACCGGGGAGCTGTTTTTT. The J gene is TRBJ2-2, the V gene TRBV5-1; 9 bases map to TRBD1. Germline loops: CDR1 SGHRS, CDR2 YFSETQ. V was clipped by 5 bases and J by 0 bases; unmatched bases: 5. This CDR3 has 16 residues.